The next 25 T cell receptor beta chains were all read from a single sample in a study of shared T cell receptors in the human thymus (dated by TCRdb to 2020 to 2023). The library was made by the immunoSEQ multiplex PCR assay. TCRdb obtained this table from immuneACCESS and retained in-frame rearrangements with V and J assigned. These tables miss some clones; where compared with another copy, unresolved V genes account for less than half of the shortfall, and the remainder is unexplained. The sample data list hundreds of thousands of clones, and more than 70% of these were observed just once. The ten largest clones add up to about 0.0094% of the sample. These data also featured in a second study, about human thymus T cells.

Sequenced: thymocytes. These receptors all stem from a boy in the first two years of life with a congenital heart defect. Donor details come from another sample of the same person, matched by shared clones.

This rearrangement joins TRBV6-5 to TRBJ2-7; 10 bases line up with TRBD2. V lost 6 bases, J lost 4 bases, and 9 bases stayed unmatched. The CDR3 is made up of 15 amino acids. Germline CDR1 reads MNHEY; CDR2 reads SVGAGI. CDR3 sequence (DNA): TGTGCCAGCAGCGCGGAGCGGGAGGGACTTTACGAGCAGTACTTC. Residues: CASSAEREGLYEQYF.

For the CDR3, the DNA is TGCAGCGTTCTACCGGACAGGGGTGACTATGGCTACACCTTC. Protein: CSVLPDRGDYGYTF. The chain links TRBV29-1 to TRBJ1-2, with TRBD1 matching 9 bases. Germline CDR1 SQVTM, CDR2 ANQGSEA. Trimming took 5 bases from V and 3 from J; bases not matched to a gene: 7. This CDR3 is 14 amino acids long.

J is TRBJ1-5 and V is TRBV6-6; D is uncertain. V dropped 6 bases and J dropped 3 bases, with 6 bases sitting between them. In germline, CDR1 is MNHNY, CDR2 SVGAGI (reference sequence). CDR3 length equals 12 residues. CDR3 region: CASSGINQPQHF. As DNA, the CDR3 is TGTGCCAGCAGCGGGATCAATCAGCCCCAGCATTTT.

The sample holds a few counts of this clone. J is TRBJ1-4 and V is TRBV19; D ambiguous. V dropped 8 bases and J dropped 8 bases, with 21 bases sitting between them. This CDR3 has 15 amino acids. Germline V gene lookup returns CDR1 LNHDA and CDR2 SQIVND (reference sequence). The CDR3 nucleotides read TGTGCCAGTTCGTTTCGGGTCAGAGGAGGGGAAAAACTGTTTTTT. This gives the protein CASSFRVRGGEKLFF.

The V and J genes are TRBV7-2 and TRBJ1-3; D perhaps matches TRBD1 (6 bases). The germline V gene encodes CDR1 SGHTA and CDR2 FQGNSA. CDR3 length equals 19 residues. V was trimmed by 5 bases and J by 0 bases, leaving 23 bases between them. CDR3: CASSLGFRGPHLSGNTIYF. As DNA, the CDR3 is TGTGCCAGCAGCCTAGGGTTCAGGGGACCTCACCTCTCTGGAAACACCATATATTTT.

The chain links TRBV2 to TRBJ1-1; possibly TRBD1 for D (5 bases). Trimming took 3 bases from V and 5 from J, leaving 7 bases between them. Germline lookup yields CDR1 SNHLY and CDR2 FYNNEI. The CDR3 has 12 residues. As DNA, the CDR3 is TGTGCCAGCAGTGAGGGGCCGACTGAAGCTTTCTTT. It yields the protein CASSEGPTEAFF.

CDR3 amino acids: CASSLLDFDEQYF. As DNA, the CDR3 is TGTGCCAGCAGCTTACTAGATTTCGACGAGCAGTACTTC. The chain links TRBV5-8 to TRBJ2-7; TRBD2 is a possible D gene (5 bases). CDR1 is SGHTS and CDR2 is YDEGEE in the germline V gene. CDR3 length: 13 residues. Trimming took off 2 bases at V and 5 bases at J, with 11 bases between the two ends.

This clone has more than one count but fewer than ten. CDR3 sequence (DNA): TGTGCCAGCAGCCAGATAACAGGGGATGAAAAACTGTTTTTT. This encodes CASSQITGDEKLFF. The rearrangement uses TRBV14 and TRBJ1-4; 7 positions agree with TRBD1. The J segment lost 6 bases and the V segment lost 3 bases, leaving 4 bases of the junction unmatched. Germline V CDR1 and CDR2: SGHDN, FVKESK. The CDR3 sequence is 14 residues long.

This chain connects TRBV14 to TRBJ2-7; D might be TRBD2 (5 bases). V gave up 0 bases and J gave up 3 bases, with 15 bases separating them. The CDR3 runs to 16 residues. From germline, CDR1 is SGHDN and CDR2 FVKESK. Written as DNA, the CDR3 is TGTGCCAGCAGCCAAGATAGCGCCTCCGATCTCTACGAGCAGTACTTC. Encoded protein: CASSQDSASDLYEQYF.

This chain connects TRBV5-1 to TRBJ1-4, with unresolved D. V lost 4 bases and J 3 bases, leaving 13 bases between the germline ends. The CDR3 spans 15 residues. Germline V gene sequence: CDR1 SGHRS, CDR2 YFSETQ. The CDR3 DNA reads TGCGCCAGCAGCGCCGGCCAGGCCCCTAATGAAAAACTGTTTTTT. Protein sequence: CASSAGQAPNEKLFF.

This clone appeared a few times. This chain connects TRBV6-5 to TRBJ1-2; 10 bases map to TRBD1. Losses at the gene ends were 6 bases for V and 8 bases for J; bases not matched to a gene: 9. The CDR3 is 14 amino acids. The germline CDR1 and CDR2 sequences are MNHEY and SVGAGI. CDR3 sequence: CASRGTGANGGYTF. The CDR3 DNA reads as TGTGCCAGCAGGGGGACAGGGGCCAATGGAGGCTACACCTTC.

This chain links TRBV4-3 with TRBJ1-1; 10 bases align to TRBD1. Germline V gene sequence: CDR1 LGHNA, CDR2 YSLEER. The V and J ends lost 0 bases and 5 bases, in that order; junction bases with no gene match: 9. The CDR3 has 17 residues. CDR3 in amino acids: CASSQEGQGGGRTEAFF. CDR3 bases: TGCGCCAGCAGCCAAGAAGGACAGGGGGGGGGAAGAACTGAAGCTTTCTTT.

This sequence joins TRBV5-5 and TRBJ1-1, with D possibly matching TRBD1 (6 bases). The CDR3 loop spans 18 amino acids. V gave up 1 base and J gave up 3 bases, with 22 bases separating them. The germline CDR1 and CDR2 sequences are SGHKS and YYEKEE (reference sequence). Written as DNA, the CDR3 is TGTGCCAGCAGCTTGTTGTCGAGTAGTCGGGACACATACACTGAAGCTTTCTTT. Amino acids: CASSLLSSSRDTYTEAFF.

V gene TRBV13 combines with J gene TRBJ2-5; TRBD2 agrees at 8 bases. The CDR3 length is 19 residues. Per the germline V gene, CDR1 is PRHDT and CDR2 is FYEKMQ (reference sequence). V lost 4 bases to trimming and J lost 4 bases; unmatched junction nucleotides: 20. In DNA, the CDR3 is TGTGCCAGCAGCTCACGAGCGGGGGCTGAGGCTTTTAACCGAGAGACCCAGTACTTC. It encodes CASSSRAGAEAFNRETQYF. Full variable domain (remainder filled in from reference TRBV13 and TRBJ2-5): AAGVIQSPRHLIKEKRETATLKCYPIPRHDTVYWYQQGPGQDPQFLISFYEKMQSDKGSIPDRFSAQQFSDYHSELNMSSLELGDSALYFCASSSRAGAEAFNRETQYFGPGTRLLVL.

The chain uses TRBV6-1 and TRBJ2-7, with 7 nucleotides matching TRBD2. The CDR3 is 15 amino acids. Germline V lookup: CDR1 MNHNS, CDR2 SASEGT. V lost 6 bases to trimming and J lost 1 base; unmatched junction nucleotides: 9. The CDR3 protein is CASRDRDYSSYEQYF. CDR3 DNA: TGTGCCAGCAGGGACCGGGACTATTCGTCCTACGAGCAGTACTTC.

The chain recombines TRBV5-6 with TRBJ2-5; D not certain. V lost 3 bases, J lost 5 bases, and 5 bases lay in between. Germline V gene lookup returns CDR1 SGHDT and CDR2 YYEEEE. The CDR3 totals 11 residues. The CDR3 region is CASSSVETQYF. As DNA, the CDR3 is TGTGCCAGCAGCTCTGTTGAGACCCAGTACTTC.

The V and J genes are TRBV5-1 and TRBJ2-5, with D perhaps matching TRBD2 (6 bases). The closer fit of TRBJ2-7 to the DNA end suggests the J call may be wrong. This CDR3 is 12 amino acids long. The germline gives CDR1 SGHRS, CDR2 YFSETQ. CDR3 nucleotide sequence: TGCGCCAGCAGGGGACTCCCCTACGAGCAGTACTTC. Translating it yields CASRGLPYEQYF.

This clone was counted only a few times. This sequence joins TRBV5-1 and TRBJ2-1; unclear D gene. CDR1 is SGHRS and CDR2 is YFSETQ in the germline V gene. The CDR3 extends over 15 amino acids. The CDR3 loop is CASRVLAFLYNEQFF. The CDR3 nucleotides are TGCGCGAGCCGGGTATTAGCCTTTCTCTACAATGAGCAGTTCTTC.

J is TRBJ1-2 and V is TRBV10-3; D ambiguous. Germline CDR1 is ENHRY and CDR2 is SYGVKD. This CDR3 has 16 amino acids. V gave up 4 bases and J gave up 4 bases, with 19 bases separating them. CDR3 sequence (DNA): TGTGCCATCAGTGTATATCGCCTAGAGGGCTCCTATGGCTACACCTTC. It yields the protein CAISVYRLEGSYGYTF.

This clone was seen a handful of times. This sequence joins TRBV7-2 and TRBJ2-1; D is undetermined. V was clipped by 2 bases and J by 8 bases, with 10 bases between them. The germline gives CDR1 SGHTA, CDR2 FQGNSA. The CDR3 is 13 residues long. CDR3 region: CASSLKYSHEQFF. The DNA of the CDR3 is TGTGCCAGCAGCTTAAAATATAGTCATGAGCAGTTCTTC.

The rearrangement uses TRBV5-5 and TRBJ1-2; possible D gene TRBD1, 5 bases. Germline CDR1 SGHKS, CDR2 YYEKEE (reference sequence). V lost 0 bases and J lost 6, with 15 bases in between. The CDR3 contains 15 residues. The CDR3: CASSLARKGSDGYTF. CDR3 nucleotide sequence: TGTGCCAGCAGCTTGGCCAGGAAGGGGTCCGATGGCTACACCTTC.

This clone has a single count. The chain carries TRBV4-3 and TRBJ1-5, with a weak D call TRBD1 (6 bases). The CDR3 has 15 amino acids. Trimming removed 0 bases from V and 7 bases from J, with 13 bases in between. Germline CDR1 and CDR2: LGHNA and YSLEER. CDR3 nucleotides: TGCGCCAGCAGCCAAGAGGGGGCGGTTGGACAGCCCCAGCATTTT. Translation gives CASSQEGAVGQPQHF.

The chain combines TRBV4-1 with TRBJ2-1; 10 nucleotides align to TRBD2. V was pared by 0 bases and J by 2 bases, with 7 bases of the junction left unmatched. This CDR3 has 18 amino acids. Germline assignment: CDR1 MGHRA and CDR2 YSYEKL. The CDR3 loop is CASSQEASGTSAYNEQFF. DNA of the CDR3: TGCGCCAGCAGCCAAGAAGCATCCGGGACTAGCGCCTACAATGAGCAGTTCTTC.

The rearrangement links TRBV11-3 to TRBJ2-1; TRBD2 matches 8 bases. The V segment lost 5 bases and the J segment 8 bases; nucleotides outside the gene matches: 5. In germline, CDR1 is SGHNT, CDR2 YENEEA. CDR3 length: 13 amino acids. In DNA, the CDR3 is TGTGCCAGCAGCCCTCGGGGGGGCTATGAGCAGTTCTTC. This codes for CASSPRGGYEQFF.

This sequence joins TRBV29-1 and TRBJ2-6; D not resolved. Germline values: CDR1 SQVTM, CDR2 ANQGSEA. V was trimmed by 0 bases and J by 6 bases, leaving 15 bases between them. This CDR3 is built from 16 residues. CDR3 in DNA: TGCAGCGTTGAAGAGCCACTGCGGCCTGAGGCCAACGTCCTGACTTTC. Translated: CSVEEPLRPEANVLTF.